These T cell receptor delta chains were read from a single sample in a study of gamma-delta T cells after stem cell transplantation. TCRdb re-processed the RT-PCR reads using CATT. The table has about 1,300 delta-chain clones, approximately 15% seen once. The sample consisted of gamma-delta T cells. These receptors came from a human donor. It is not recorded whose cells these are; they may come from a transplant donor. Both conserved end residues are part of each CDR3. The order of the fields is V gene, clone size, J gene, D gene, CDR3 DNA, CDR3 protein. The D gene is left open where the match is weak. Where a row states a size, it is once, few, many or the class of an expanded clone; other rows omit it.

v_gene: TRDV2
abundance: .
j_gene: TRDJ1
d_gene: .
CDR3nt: TGTGCCTGTGACACCTTCTACACCGATAAACTCATCTTT
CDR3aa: CACDTFYTDKLIF

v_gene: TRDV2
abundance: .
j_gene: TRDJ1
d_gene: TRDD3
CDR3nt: TGTGCCTGTGACGCCCTCCGATCTGGGGGATACGCGGCAAAACTCATCTTT
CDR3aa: CACDALRSGGYAAKLIF

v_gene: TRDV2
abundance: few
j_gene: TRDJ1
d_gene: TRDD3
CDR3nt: TGTGCCTGTGACACCGTGGCCGGGGGATACAACGCGTACACCGATAAACTCATCTTT
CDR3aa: CACDTVAGGYNAYTDKLIF

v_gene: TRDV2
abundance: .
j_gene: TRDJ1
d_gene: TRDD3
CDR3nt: TGTGCCTGTGACACCGGGGCCCAACACTGGGGGAGAAGGGCCGATAAACTCATCTTT
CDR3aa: CACDTGAQHWGRRADKLIF

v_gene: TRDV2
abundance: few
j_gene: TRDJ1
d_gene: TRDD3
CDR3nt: TGTGCCTGTGACCCACTACTGGGGGAGAAGACCGATAAACTCATCTTT
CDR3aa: CACDPLLGEKTDKLIF

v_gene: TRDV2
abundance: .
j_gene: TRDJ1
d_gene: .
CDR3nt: TGTGCCTGTGACACCGCGGGGATCACCGATAAACTCATCTTT
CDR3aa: CACDTAGITDKLIF

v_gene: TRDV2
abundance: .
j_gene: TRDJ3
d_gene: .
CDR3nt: TGTGCCTGTGACATGATTGGCCGAAAGGGCCTCTCCTGGGACACCCGACAGATGTTTTTC
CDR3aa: CACDMIGRKGLSWDTRQMFF

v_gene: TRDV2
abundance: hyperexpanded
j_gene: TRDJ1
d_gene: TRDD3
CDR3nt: TGTGCCTGCGATTCCCTGGGGGATACCGGAGCCGATAAACTCATCTTT
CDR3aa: CACDSLGDTGADKLIF

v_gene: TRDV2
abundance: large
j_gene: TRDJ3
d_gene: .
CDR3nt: TGTGCCTGTGACACGCCACTCGGGGGCTCCTGGGACACCCGACAGATGTTTTTC
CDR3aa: CACDTPLGGSWDTRQMFF

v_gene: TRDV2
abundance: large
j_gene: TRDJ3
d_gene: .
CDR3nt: TGTGCCTGTGACAGGCTGGGGACCTGGGACACCCGACAGATGTTTTTC
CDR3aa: CACDRLGTWDTRQMFF

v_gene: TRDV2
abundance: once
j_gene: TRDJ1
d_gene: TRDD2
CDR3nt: TGTGCCTGTGACGCGATTCCTACTGCAGTGGGTCCCGAATATCACACCGATAAACTCATCTTT
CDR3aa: CACDAIPTAVGPEYHTDKLIF

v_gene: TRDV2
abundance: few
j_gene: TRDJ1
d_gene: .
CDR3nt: TGTGCCTGTGACATATTGGGGGCCGACCCTACCGATAAACTCATCTTT
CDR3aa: CACDILGADPTDKLIF

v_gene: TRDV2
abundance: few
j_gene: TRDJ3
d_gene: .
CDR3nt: TGTGCCTGTGACACCGCGTTTCACAGCTCCTGGGACACCCGACAGATGTTTTTC
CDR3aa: CACDTAFHSSWDTRQMFF

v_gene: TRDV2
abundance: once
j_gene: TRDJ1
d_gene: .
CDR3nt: TGTGCCTGTGAGAGCATGGGGGGCCGGGGGCAAACCGATAAACTCATCTTT
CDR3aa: CACESMGGRGQTDKLIF

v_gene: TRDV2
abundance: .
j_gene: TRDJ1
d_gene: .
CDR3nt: TGTGCCTGTGACACCGGGTTCCTACTAGGGGGGGAAGACACCGATAAACTCATCTTT
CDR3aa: CACDTGFLLGGEDTDKLIF

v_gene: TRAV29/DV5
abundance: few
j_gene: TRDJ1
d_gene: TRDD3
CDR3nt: TGTGCAGCAAGGGATTCCTTCCCAAGGCGACTGGGGGAATATATGGCCGATAAACTCATCTTT
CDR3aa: CAARDSFPRRLGEYMADKLIF

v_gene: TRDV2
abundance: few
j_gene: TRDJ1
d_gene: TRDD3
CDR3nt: TGTGCCTGTGACACCCTACTGGGGGATACCATCGATAAACTCATCTTT
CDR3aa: CACDTLLGDTIDKLIF

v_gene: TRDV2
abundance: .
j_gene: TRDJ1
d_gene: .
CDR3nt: TGTGCCTGTGACCAAATCGGCCTTCCTAGCTTTTCTGGGGGACCAACCTGGGCCGATAAACTCATCTTT
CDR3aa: CACDQIGLPSFSGGPTWADKLIF